The present T cell receptor (beta chain) was sequenced within a study of shared clonotypes between healthy human individuals. Measured with immunoSEQ multiplex PCR; TCRdb has only the in-frame clones, and not every one. The top ten clones hold approximately 0.06% of a sample with 500,000 to 550,000 clones, 95% to 96% of them seen once. There were no recent acute infections or vaccinations among the donors, who were healthy HIV-negative adults. Material for sequencing was naive CD4+ T cells sorted from blood. The sample's subset: CD45RA+ positively selected. The receptor comes from a woman in her 30s in good health.

The CDR3 here is CASSYSERLSEQYF. The CDR3 coding sequence is TGTGCCAGCAGTTACTCTGAGAGGCTGAGTGAGCAGTACTTC. V and J are TRBV6-6 and TRBJ2-7; D is ambiguous. V shed 0 bases and J shed 7 bases, with 13 bases lying between them. The CDR3 is 14 amino acids. Germline V gene sequence: CDR1 MNHNY, CDR2 SVGAGI (reference sequence).